The source of this T cell receptor (beta chain) is a study of sequential checkpoint blockade in melanoma. Across the whole study: DNA from around 90 pretreatment tumor samples underwent TCRβ immunosequencing.

Germline V gives CDR1 SGHNT, CDR2 YENEEA. Trimming took off 3 bases at V and 6 bases at J, with 12 bases between the two ends. This CDR3 has 15 amino acids. Treatment given: randomized to nivolumab then ipilimumab (arm A) or the reverse (arm B). This clone was observed at least ten times. Using immunoSEQ multiplex PCR, the repertoire was profiled, and TCRdb retains in-frame clones only, with some absent. This sample carries approximately 19,000 clones, roughly 25% of them seen once, and the ten largest clones take about 7.2%. The material was tumor tissue (inferred from file names), obtained from a patient given nivolumab and ipilimumab in sequence. V gene TRBV11-3 combines with J gene TRBJ1-6, with TRBD1 as a possible D gene (6 bases). This TCR derives from a human donor with melanoma. This CDR3 reads CASSLAGQLNSPLHF. The CDR3 nucleotides read TGTGCCAGCAGCTTGGCCGGACAGCTTAATTCACCCCTCCACTTT.